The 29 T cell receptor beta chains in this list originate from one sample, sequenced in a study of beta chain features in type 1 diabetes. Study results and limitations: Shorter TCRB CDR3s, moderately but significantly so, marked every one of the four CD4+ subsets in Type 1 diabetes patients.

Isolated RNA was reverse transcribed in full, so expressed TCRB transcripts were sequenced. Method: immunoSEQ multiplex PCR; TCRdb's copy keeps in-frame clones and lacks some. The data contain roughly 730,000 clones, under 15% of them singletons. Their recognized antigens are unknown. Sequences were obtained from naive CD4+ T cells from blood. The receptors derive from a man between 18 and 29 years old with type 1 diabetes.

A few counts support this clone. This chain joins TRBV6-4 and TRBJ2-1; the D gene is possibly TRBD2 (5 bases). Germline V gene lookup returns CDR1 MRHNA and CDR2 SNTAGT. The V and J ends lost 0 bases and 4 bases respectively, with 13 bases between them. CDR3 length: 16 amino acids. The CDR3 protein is CASSDSIVRTYNEQFF. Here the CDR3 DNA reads TGTGCCAGCAGTGACTCGATAGTTAGGACTTACAATGAGCAGTTCTTC.

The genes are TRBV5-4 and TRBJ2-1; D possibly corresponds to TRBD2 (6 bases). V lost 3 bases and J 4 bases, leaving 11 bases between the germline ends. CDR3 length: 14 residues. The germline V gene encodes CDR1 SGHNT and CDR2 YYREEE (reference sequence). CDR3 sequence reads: CASSSAGPYNEQFF. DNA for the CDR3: TGTGCCAGCAGCTCGGCGGGGCCATACAATGAGCAGTTCTTC.

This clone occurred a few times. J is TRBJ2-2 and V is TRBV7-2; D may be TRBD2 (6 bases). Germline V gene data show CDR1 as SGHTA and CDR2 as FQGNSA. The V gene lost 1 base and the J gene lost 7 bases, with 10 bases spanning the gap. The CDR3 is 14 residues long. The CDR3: CASSLVGGGGELFF. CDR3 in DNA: TGTGCCAGCAGCTTAGTGGGGGGAGGCGGGGAGCTGTTTTTT.

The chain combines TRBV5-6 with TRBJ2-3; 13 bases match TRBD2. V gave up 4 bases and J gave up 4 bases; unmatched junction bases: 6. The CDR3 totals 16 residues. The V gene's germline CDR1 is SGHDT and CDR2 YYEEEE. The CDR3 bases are TGTGCCAGCAGCCTTCGACTAGCGGGGGGTCCAGATACGCAGTATTTT. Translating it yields CASSLRLAGGPDTQYF.

The CDR3 DNA sequence: TGTGCCAGCAGCGTAGTGGCCGAGGGTGACACTGAAGCTTTCTTT. Translated: CASSVVAEGDTEAFF. The rearrangement uses TRBV9 and TRBJ1-1; D call uncertain. CDR3 length equals 15 residues. The germline V gene has CDR1 SGDLS and CDR2 YYNGEE. Trimming took off 0 bases at V and 3 bases at J, with 12 bases between the two ends.

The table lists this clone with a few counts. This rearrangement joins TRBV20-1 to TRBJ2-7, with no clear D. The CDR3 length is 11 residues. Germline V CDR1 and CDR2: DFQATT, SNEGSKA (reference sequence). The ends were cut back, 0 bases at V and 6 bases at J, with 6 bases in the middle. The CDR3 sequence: CSAREGFEQYF. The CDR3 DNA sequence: TGCAGTGCTAGAGAAGGATTCGAGCAGTACTTC.

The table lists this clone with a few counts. DNA of the CDR3: TGTGCCAGCAGCGTAACTCAGGGATTGTCACCCCTCCACTTT. Protein sequence: CASSVTQGLSPLHF. The chain links TRBV9 to TRBJ1-6; the D gene is possibly TRBD1 (5 bases). Looked up from germline, CDR1 is SGDLS and CDR2 is YYNGEE. The germline V and J ends were trimmed by 1 base and 10 bases, with 12 bases remaining between them. The CDR3 consists of 14 residues. Supplemented by reference TRBV9 and TRBJ1-6, the full variable domain reads DSGVTQTPKHLITATGQRVTLRCSPRSGDLSVYWYQQSLDQGLQFLIQYYNGEERAKGNILERFSAQQFPDLHSELNLSSLELGDSALYFCASSVTQGLSPLHFGNGTRLTVT.

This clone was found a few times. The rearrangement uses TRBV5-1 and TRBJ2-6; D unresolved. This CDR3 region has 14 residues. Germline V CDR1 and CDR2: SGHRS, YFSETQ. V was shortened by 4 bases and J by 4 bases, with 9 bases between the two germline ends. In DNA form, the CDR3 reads TGCGCCAGCAGCGCGAGGACGGGGGCCAACGTCCTGACTTTC. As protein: CASSARTGANVLTF.

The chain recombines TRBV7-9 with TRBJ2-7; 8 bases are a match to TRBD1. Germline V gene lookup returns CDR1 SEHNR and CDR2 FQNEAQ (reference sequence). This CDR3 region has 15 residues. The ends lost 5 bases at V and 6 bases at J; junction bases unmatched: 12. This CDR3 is CASSTWTGQAPEQYF. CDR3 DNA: TGTGCCAGCAGCACTTGGACAGGGCAAGCTCCCGAGCAGTACTTC.

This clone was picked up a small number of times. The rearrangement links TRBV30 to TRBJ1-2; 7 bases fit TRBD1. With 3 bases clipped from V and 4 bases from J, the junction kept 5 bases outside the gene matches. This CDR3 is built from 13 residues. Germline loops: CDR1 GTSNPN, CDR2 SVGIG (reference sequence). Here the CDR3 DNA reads TGTGCCTGGAGCACAGGGGCAGGCTATGGCTACACCTTC. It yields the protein CAWSTGAGYGYTF.

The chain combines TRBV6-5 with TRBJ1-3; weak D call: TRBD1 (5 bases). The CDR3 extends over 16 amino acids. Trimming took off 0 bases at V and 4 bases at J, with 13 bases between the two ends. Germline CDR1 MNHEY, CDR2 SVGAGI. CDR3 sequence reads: CASSYSAGHWGNTIYF. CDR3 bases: TGTGCCAGCAGTTACTCGGCAGGGCATTGGGGAAACACCATATATTTT.

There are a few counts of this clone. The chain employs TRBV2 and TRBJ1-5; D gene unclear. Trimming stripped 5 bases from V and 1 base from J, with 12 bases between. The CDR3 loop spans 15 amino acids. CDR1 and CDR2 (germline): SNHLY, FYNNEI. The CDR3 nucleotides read TGTGCCAGCAGTCAAAGCCTAGGGAGCAATCAGCCCCAGCATTTT. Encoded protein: CASSQSLGSNQPQHF.

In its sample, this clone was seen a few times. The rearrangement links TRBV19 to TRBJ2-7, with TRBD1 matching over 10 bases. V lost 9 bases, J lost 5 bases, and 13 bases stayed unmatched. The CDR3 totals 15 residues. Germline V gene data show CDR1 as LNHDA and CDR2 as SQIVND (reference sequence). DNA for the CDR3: TGTGCCAGCCGGGACAGGGGATCCTCAGTCGACGAGCAGTACTTC. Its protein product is CASRDRGSSVDEQYF.

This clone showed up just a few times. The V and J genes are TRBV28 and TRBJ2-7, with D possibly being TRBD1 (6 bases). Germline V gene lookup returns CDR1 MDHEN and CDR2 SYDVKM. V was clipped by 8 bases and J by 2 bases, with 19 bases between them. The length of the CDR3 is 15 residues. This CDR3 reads CASSEPQGNTYEQYF. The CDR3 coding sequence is TGTGCCAGCTCGGAACCACAGGGAAATACCTACGAGCAGTACTTC. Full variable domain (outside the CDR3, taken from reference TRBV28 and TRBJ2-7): DVKVTQSSRYLVKRTGEKVFLECVQDMDHENMFWYRQDPGLGLRLIYFSYDVKMKEKGDIPEGYSVSREKKERFSLILESASTNQTSMYLCASSEPQGNTYEQYFGPGTRLTVT.

The CDR3 here is CASRVVGQETQYF. In DNA, the CDR3 is TGTGCCAGTAGGGTAGTAGGTCAAGAGACCCAGTACTTC. The chain combines TRBV19 with TRBJ2-5; D is ambiguous. Germline values: CDR1 LNHDA, CDR2 SQIVND (reference sequence). The CDR3 loop spans 13 amino acids. V gave up 6 bases and J gave up 2 bases, with 10 bases separating them.

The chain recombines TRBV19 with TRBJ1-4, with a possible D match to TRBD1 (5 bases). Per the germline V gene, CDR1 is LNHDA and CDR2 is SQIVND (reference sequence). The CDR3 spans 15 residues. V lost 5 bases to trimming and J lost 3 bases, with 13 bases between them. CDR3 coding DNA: TGTGCCAGTAGTCCGGACACCACGGCTAATGAAAAACTGTTTTTT. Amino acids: CASSPDTTANEKLFF.

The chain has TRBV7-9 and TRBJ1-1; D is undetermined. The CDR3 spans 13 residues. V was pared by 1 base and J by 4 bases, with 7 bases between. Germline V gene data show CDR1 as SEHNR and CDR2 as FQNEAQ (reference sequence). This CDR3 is CASSLGKGTEAFF. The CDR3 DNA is TGTGCCAGCAGCTTAGGGAAGGGCACTGAAGCTTTCTTT.

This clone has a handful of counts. The CDR3, as DNA: TGTGCCAGCAGTTACACCGCAACAGGGTTAGGCTATGGCTACACCTTC. Amino acid sequence: CASSYTATGLGYGYTF. The genes are TRBV6-5 and TRBJ1-2, with D tentatively TRBD1 (6 bases). Trimming shortened V by 2 bases and J by 4 bases, and 17 bases separated the two germline ends. CDR3 length equals 16 residues. The V gene's germline CDR1 is MNHEY and CDR2 SVGAGI.

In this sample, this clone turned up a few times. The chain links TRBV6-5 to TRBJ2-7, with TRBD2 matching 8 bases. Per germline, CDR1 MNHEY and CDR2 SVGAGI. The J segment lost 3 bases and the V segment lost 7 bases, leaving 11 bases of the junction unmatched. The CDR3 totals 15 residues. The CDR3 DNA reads TGTGCCAGCACCCTGGGGGGCGGGGGGAGCTACGAGCAGTACTTC. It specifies CASTLGGGGSYEQYF.

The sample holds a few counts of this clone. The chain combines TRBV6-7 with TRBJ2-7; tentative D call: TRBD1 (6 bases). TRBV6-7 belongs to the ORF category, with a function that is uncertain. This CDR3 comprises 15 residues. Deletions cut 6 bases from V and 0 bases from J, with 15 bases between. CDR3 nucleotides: TGTGCCAGCAGCTCCGACAGGACAAGCTCCTACGAGCAGTACTTC. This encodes CASSSDRTSSYEQYF.

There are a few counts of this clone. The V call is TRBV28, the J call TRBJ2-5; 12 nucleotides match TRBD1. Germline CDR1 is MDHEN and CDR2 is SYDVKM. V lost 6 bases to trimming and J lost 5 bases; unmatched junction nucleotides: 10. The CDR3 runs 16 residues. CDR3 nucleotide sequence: TGTGCCAGCAGCCCGACCGGGACAGGGGGCTGGGAGACCCAGTACTTC. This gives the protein CASSPTGTGGWETQYF.

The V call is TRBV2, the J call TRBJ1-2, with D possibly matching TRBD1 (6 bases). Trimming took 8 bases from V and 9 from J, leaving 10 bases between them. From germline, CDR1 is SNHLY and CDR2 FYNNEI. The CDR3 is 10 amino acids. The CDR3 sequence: CASHRERYTF. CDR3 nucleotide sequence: TGTGCCAGCCACAGGGAGCGCTACACCTTC.

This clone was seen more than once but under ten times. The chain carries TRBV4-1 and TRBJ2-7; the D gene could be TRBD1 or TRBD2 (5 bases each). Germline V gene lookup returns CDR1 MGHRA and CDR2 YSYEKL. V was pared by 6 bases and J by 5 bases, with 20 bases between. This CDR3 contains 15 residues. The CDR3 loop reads CASSIYGLGPNEQYF. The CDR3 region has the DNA TGCGCCAGCAGTATCTACGGACTGGGACCGAACGAGCAGTACTTC.

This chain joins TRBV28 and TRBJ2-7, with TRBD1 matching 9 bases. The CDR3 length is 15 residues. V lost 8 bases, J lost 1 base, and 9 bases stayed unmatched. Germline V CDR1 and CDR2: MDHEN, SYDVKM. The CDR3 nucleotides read TGTGCCAGCGGTACAGGGGGCTCAGGGTCCTACGAGCAGTACTTC. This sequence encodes CASGTGGSGSYEQYF.

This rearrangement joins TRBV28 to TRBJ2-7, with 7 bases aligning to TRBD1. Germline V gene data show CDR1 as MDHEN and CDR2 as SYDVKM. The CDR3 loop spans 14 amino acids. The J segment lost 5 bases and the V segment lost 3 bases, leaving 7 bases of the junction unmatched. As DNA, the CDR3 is TGTGCCAGCAGTTTGTTAGACAGGGACCACGAGCAGTACTTC. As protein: CASSLLDRDHEQYF.

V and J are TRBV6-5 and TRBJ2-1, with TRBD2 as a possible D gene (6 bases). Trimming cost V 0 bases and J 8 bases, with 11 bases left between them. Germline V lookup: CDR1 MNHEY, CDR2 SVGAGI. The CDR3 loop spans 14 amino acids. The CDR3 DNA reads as TGTGCCAGCAGTTACTCGGGGAGGAGGGATGAGCAGTTCTTC. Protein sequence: CASSYSGRRDEQFF.

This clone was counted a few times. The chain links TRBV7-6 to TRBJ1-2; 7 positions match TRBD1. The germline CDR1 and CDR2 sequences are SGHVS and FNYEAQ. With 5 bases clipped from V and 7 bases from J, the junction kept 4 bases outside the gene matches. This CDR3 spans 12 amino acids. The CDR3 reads CASSRDRVGYTF. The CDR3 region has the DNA TGTGCCAGCAGCCGAGACAGGGTTGGCTACACCTTC.

The DNA for the CDR3 is TGTGCCAGCAGTTACCGCGGATACAATGAGCAGTTCTTC. Protein product: CASSYRGYNEQFF. V and J are TRBV6-5 and TRBJ2-1; D gene unclear. In germline, CDR1 is MNHEY, CDR2 SVGAGI. Trimming stripped 2 bases from V and 4 bases from J, with 6 bases between. This CDR3 comprises 13 residues.

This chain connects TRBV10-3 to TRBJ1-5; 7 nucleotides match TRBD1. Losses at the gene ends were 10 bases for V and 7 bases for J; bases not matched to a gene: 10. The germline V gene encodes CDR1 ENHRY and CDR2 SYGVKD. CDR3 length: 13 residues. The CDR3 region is CATTGPGGQPQHF. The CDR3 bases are TGTGCCACGACAGGGCCTGGGGGACAGCCCCAGCATTTT.